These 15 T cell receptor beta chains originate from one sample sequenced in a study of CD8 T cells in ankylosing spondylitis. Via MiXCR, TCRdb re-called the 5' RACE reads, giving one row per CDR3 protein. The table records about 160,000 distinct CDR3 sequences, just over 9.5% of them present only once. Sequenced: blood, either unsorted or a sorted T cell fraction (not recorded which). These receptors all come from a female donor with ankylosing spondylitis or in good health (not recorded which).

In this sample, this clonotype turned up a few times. CDR3 DNA: TGCGCCAGCAGCCAAGGGAAGGGACTCTACAATGAGCAGTTCTTC. Amino acids: CASSQGKGLYNEQFF. V is TRBV4-3 and J is TRBJ2-1; a possible D gene is TRBD2 (6 bases). V was trimmed by 1 base and J by 3 bases, leaving 10 bases between them. Germline CDR1 is LGHNA and CDR2 is YSLEER. The length of the CDR3 is 15 residues.

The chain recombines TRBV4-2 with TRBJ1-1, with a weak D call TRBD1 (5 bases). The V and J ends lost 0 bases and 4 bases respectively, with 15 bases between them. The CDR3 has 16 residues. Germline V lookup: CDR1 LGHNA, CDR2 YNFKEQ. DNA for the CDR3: TGTGCCAGCAGCCAAGATTGGGGACGTGGAAGCACTGAAGCTTTCTTT. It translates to CASSQDWGRGSTEAFF.

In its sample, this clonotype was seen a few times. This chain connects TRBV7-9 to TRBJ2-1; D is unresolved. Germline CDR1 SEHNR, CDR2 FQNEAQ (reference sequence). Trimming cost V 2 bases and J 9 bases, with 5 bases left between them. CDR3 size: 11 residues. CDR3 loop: CASSLIAEQFF. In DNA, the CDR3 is TGTGCCAGCAGCTTAATCGCTGAGCAGTTCTTC.

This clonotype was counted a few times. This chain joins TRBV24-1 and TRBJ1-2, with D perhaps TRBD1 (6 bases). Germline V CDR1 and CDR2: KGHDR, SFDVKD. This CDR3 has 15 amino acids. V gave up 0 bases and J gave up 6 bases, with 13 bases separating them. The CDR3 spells CATSDLKTGLDGYTF. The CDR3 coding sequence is TGTGCCACCAGTGATTTGAAAACAGGGCTGGATGGCTACACCTTC.

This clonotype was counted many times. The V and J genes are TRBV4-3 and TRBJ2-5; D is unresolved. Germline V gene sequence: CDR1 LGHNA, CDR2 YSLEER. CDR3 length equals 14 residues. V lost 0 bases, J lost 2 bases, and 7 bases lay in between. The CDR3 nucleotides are TGCGCCAGCAGCCAAGATTACGGGCAAGAGACCCAGTACTTC. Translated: CASSQDYGQETQYF.

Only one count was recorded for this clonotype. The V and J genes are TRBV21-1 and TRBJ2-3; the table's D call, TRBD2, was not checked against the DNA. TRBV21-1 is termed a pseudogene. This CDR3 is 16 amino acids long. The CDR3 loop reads CASSLRTSAYTDTQYF. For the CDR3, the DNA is TGTGCCAGCAGCTTGCGGACTAGCGCGTACACAGATACGCAGTATTTT.

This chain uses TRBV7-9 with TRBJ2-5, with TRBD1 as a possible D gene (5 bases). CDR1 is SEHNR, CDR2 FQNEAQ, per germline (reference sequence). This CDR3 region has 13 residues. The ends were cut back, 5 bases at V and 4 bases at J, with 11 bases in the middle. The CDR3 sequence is CASSPTERETQYF. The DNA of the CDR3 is TGTGCCAGCAGCCCGACAGAAAGAGAGACCCAGTACTTC.

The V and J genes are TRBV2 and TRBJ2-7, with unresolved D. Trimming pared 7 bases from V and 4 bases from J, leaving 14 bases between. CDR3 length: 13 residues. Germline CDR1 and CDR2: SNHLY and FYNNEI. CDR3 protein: CASILDTPYEQYF. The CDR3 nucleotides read TGTGCCAGCATCCTCGACACCCCATACGAGCAGTACTTC.

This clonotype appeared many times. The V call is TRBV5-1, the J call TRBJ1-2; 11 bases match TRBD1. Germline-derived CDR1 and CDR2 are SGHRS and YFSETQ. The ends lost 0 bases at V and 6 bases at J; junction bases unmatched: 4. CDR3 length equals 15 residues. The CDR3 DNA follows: TGCGCCAGCAGCTTGGTGGACAGGGGGCGTAATGGCTACACCTTC. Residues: CASSLVDRGRNGYTF.

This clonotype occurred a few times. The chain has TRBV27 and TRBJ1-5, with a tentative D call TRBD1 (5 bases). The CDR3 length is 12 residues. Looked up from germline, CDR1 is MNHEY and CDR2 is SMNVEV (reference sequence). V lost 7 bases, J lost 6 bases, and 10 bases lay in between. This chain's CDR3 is CASKEGSQPQHF. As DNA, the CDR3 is TGTGCCAGCAAGGAGGGGAGTCAGCCCCAGCATTTT.

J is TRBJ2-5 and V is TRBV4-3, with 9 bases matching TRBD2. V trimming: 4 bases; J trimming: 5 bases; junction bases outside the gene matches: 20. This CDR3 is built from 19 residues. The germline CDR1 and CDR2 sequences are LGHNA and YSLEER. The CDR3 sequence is CASSPLAGLREGLCETQYF. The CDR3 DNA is TGCGCCAGCAGCCCGCTAGCCGGCTTGCGGGAGGGCCTCTGCGAGACCCAGTACTTC.

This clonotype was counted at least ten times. The CDR3 protein is CASSPLAGAYEQYF. CDR3 coding DNA: TGTGCCAGCAGTCCCCTGGCAGGGGCCTACGAGCAGTACTTC. This rearrangement joins TRBV6-2 or TRBV6-3 to TRBJ2-7; tentatively, D is TRBD1 (6 bases). CDR1 and CDR2 from the germline V gene are MNHEY and SVGEGT. This CDR3 is built from 14 residues. The V and J ends lost 5 bases and 2 bases respectively, with 13 bases between them.

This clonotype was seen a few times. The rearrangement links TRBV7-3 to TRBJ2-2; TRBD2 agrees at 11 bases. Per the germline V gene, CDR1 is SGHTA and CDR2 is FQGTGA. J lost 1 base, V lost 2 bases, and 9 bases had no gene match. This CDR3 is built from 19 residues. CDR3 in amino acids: CASSLYVGGTSGNTGELFF. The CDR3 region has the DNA TGTGCCAGCAGCTTATATGTCGGGGGGACTAGCGGGAACACCGGGGAGCTGTTTTTT.

The CDR3 bases are TGTGCCAGCAGCGGAGGACTAGCGGGAGGGCCTGGGAACATTCAGTACTTC. Protein sequence: CASSGGLAGGPGNIQYF. The rearrangement links TRBV7-9 to TRBJ2-4; TRBD2 matches at 15 bases. Per the germline V gene, CDR1 is SEHNR and CDR2 is FQNEAQ (reference sequence). Trimming cost V 5 bases and J 7 bases; bases outside gene matches: 9. This CDR3 spans 17 amino acids. Variable domain in full (rest from reference TRBV7-9 and TRBJ2-4): DTGVSQNPRHKITKRGQNVTFRCDPISEHNRLYWYRQTLGQGPEFLTYFQNEAQLEKSRLLSDRFSAERPKGSFSTLEIQRTEQGDSAMYLCASSGGLAGGPGNIQYFGAGTRLSVL.

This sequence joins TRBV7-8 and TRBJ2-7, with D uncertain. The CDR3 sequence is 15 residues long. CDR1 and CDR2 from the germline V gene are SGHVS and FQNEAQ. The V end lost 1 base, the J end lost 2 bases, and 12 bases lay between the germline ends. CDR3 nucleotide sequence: TGTGCCAGCAGCTTAGAGGGATTTGGGGCCTACGAGCAGTACTTC. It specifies CASSLEGFGAYEQYF.